This is a list of T cell receptor beta chains from one sample in a study of tumor-infiltrating lymphocytes in oesophageal squamous cell carcinoma. TCRdb processed the PCR reads anew with MiXCR; each CDR3 protein has one entry. Seen here are 15,000 to 20,000 distinct CDR3 sequences, approximately 46% observed once, and the top ten hold around 22%. Sequenced material: esophageal tumor tissue. The receptors here all came from a male donor with esophageal squamous cell carcinoma. The CDR3 runs from the conserved cysteine through the conserved F or W. The D gene is left open where the match is weak. Only some rows state a clone size, as once, few, many or a class for expanded clones.

d_call: TRBD2; cdr3_length: 16; v_call: TRBV5-6; clone_size: once; j_call: TRBJ2-3; cdr3_aa: CASSLGGGEDTDTQYF; cdr3_nt: TGTGCCAGCAGCTTGGGGGGGGGGGAGGACACAGATACGCAGTATTTT
d_call: .; cdr3_length: 15; v_call: TRBV7-3; clone_size: .; j_call: TRBJ1-6; cdr3_aa: CASSSTGGQILALHF; cdr3_nt: TGTGCCAGCAGCTCAACGGGGGGGCAAATCCTGGCCCTCCACTTT
d_call: .; cdr3_length: 17; v_call: TRBV7-5; clone_size: .; j_call: TRBJ1-1; cdr3_aa: CISVPEARTGKNTEAFF; cdr3_nt: .
d_call: .; cdr3_length: 14; v_call: TRBV5-4; clone_size: .; j_call: TRBJ2-5; cdr3_aa: CASSLQLAGETQYF; cdr3_nt: TGTGCCAGCAGCTTACAACTAGCTGGAGAGACCCAGTACTTC
d_call: .; cdr3_length: 12; v_call: TRBV12-3/TRBV12-4; clone_size: medium-sized; j_call: TRBJ1-1; cdr3_aa: CASKQGNTEAFF; cdr3_nt: TGTGCCAGCAAGCAGGGTAACACTGAAGCTTTCTTT
d_call: .; cdr3_length: 14; v_call: TRBV28; clone_size: .; j_call: TRBJ2-3; cdr3_aa: CASSPPQYWDTQYF; cdr3_nt: TGTGCCAGCAGTCCGCCCCAGTATTGGGATACGCAGTATTTT
d_call: TRBD2; cdr3_length: 13; v_call: TRBV7-3; clone_size: .; j_call: TRBJ2-7; cdr3_aa: CASRFAGGNEQYF; cdr3_nt: TGTGCCAGCAGGTTCGCGGGGGGGAACGAGCAGTACTTC
d_call: TRBD1; cdr3_length: 15; v_call: TRBV7-4; clone_size: .; j_call: TRBJ2-1; cdr3_aa: CASSLERTGNNEQFF; cdr3_nt: TGTGCCAGCAGCTTAGAAAGGACAGGGAACAATGAGCAGTTCTTC
d_call: TRBD2; cdr3_length: 14; v_call: TRBV6-1; clone_size: many; j_call: TRBJ2-7; cdr3_aa: CASRGLGVVYEQYF; cdr3_nt: TGTGCCAGCAGAGGACTAGGCGTGGTCTACGAGCAGTACTTC
d_call: .; cdr3_length: 15; v_call: TRBV7-6; clone_size: .; j_call: TRBJ2-5; cdr3_aa: CASSLASGGAETQYF; cdr3_nt: TGTGCCAGCAGCTTAGCGTCTGGGGGGGCAGAGACCCAGTACTTC
d_call: .; cdr3_length: 17; v_call: TRBV7-2; clone_size: few; j_call: TRBJ2-7; cdr3_aa: CASSLGGTHLPSYEQYF; cdr3_nt: TGTGCCAGCAGCTTAGGTGGGACCCACCTACCCAGCTACGAGCAGTACTTC
d_call: TRBD2; cdr3_length: 15; v_call: TRBV12-3/TRBV12-4; clone_size: few; j_call: TRBJ2-3; cdr3_aa: CASSPTGTSFVAQYF; cdr3_nt: TGTGCCAGCAGCCCAACCGGGACTAGTTTTGTTGCGCAGTATTTT
d_call: .; cdr3_length: 9; v_call: TRBV7-4; clone_size: .; j_call: TRBJ1-2; cdr3_aa: CASSPKTVW; cdr3_nt: TGTGCCAGCAGCCCTAAGACAGTTTGG
d_call: TRBD2; cdr3_length: 17; v_call: TRBV10-3; clone_size: .; j_call: TRBJ2-3; cdr3_aa: CAISEPASGVNTDTQYF; cdr3_nt: TGTGCCATCAGTGAACCAGCTAGCGGGGTCAATACAGATACGCAGTATTTT
d_call: .; cdr3_length: 13; v_call: TRBV7-6; clone_size: .; j_call: TRBJ2-7; cdr3_aa: CASSLAVTYEQYF; cdr3_nt: TGTGCCAGCAGCTTAGCGGTTACCTACGAGCAGTACTTC
d_call: .; cdr3_length: 16; v_call: TRBV28; clone_size: many; j_call: TRBJ2-7; cdr3_aa: CASSGPPDRDLYEQYF; cdr3_nt: TGTGCCAGCAGTGGACCCCCCGACCGGGACCTCTACGAGCAGTACTTC
d_call: TRBD1; cdr3_length: 17; v_call: TRBV12-3/TRBV12-4; clone_size: .; j_call: TRBJ2-1; cdr3_aa: CASSYGGTGVGPNEQFF; cdr3_nt: TGTGCCAGCAGTTACGGCGGGACAGGGGTGGGACCCAATGAGCAGTTCTTC
d_call: TRBD1; cdr3_length: 14; v_call: TRBV7-9; clone_size: large; j_call: TRBJ2-5; cdr3_aa: CASSLAGTDETQYF; cdr3_nt: TGTGCCAGCAGCTTAGCCGGGACAGACGAGACCCAGTACTTC
d_call: TRBD1; cdr3_length: 13; v_call: TRBV24-1; clone_size: many; j_call: TRBJ2-7; cdr3_aa: CATSDDRVHEQYF; cdr3_nt: TGTGCCACCAGTGATGACAGGGTCCACGAGCAGTACTTC
d_call: .; cdr3_length: 12; v_call: TRBV28; clone_size: many; j_call: TRBJ1-4; cdr3_aa: CASSPLGEKLFF; cdr3_nt: TGTGCCAGCAGTCCCCTGGGTGAAAAACTGTTTTTT
d_call: .; cdr3_length: 13; v_call: TRBV7-2; clone_size: few; j_call: TRBJ1-4; cdr3_aa: CASSPGGVEKLFF; cdr3_nt: TGTGCCAGCAGCCCCGGTGGGGTTGAAAAACTGTTTTTT
d_call: .; cdr3_length: 17; v_call: TRBV7-2; clone_size: .; j_call: TRBJ2-4; cdr3_aa: CASSLVPSGTARNIQYF; cdr3_nt: TGTGCCAGCAGCTTAGTTCCCTCCGGGACCGCGAGGAACATTCAGTACTTC
d_call: .; cdr3_length: 14; v_call: TRBV12-3/TRBV12-4; clone_size: .; j_call: TRBJ2-2; cdr3_aa: CASSFSRNTGELFF; cdr3_nt: TGTGCCAGCAGTTTCAGTAGGAACACCGGGGAGCTGTTTTTT
d_call: .; cdr3_length: 13; v_call: TRBV2; clone_size: few; j_call: TRBJ2-7; cdr3_aa: CASSDRTGYEQYF; cdr3_nt: TGTGCCAGCAGTGATAGGACCGGCTACGAGCAGTACTTC
d_call: .; cdr3_length: 15; v_call: TRBV7-3; clone_size: few; j_call: TRBJ1-2; cdr3_aa: CASAPLQGANYGYTF; cdr3_nt: TGTGCCAGCGCTCCCTTACAGGGAGCTAACTATGGCTACACCTTC
d_call: .; cdr3_length: 12; v_call: TRBV18; clone_size: .; j_call: TRBJ2-5; cdr3_aa: CASSPYQETQYF; cdr3_nt: TGTGCCAGCTCACCATACCAAGAGACCCAGTACTTC
d_call: TRBD1; cdr3_length: 12; v_call: TRBV11-2; clone_size: .; j_call: TRBJ2-1; cdr3_aa: CASSYGQDEQFF; cdr3_nt: TGTGCCAGCAGCTATGGACAGGATGAGCAGTTCTTC
d_call: .; cdr3_length: 15; v_call: TRBV24-1; clone_size: few; j_call: TRBJ1-4; cdr3_aa: CATSDPGAANEKLFF; cdr3_nt: TGTGCCACCAGTGACCCAGGGGCGGCTAATGAAAAACTGTTTTTT
d_call: .; cdr3_length: 11; v_call: TRBV7-6; clone_size: .; j_call: TRBJ1-2; cdr3_aa: CASSLADGYTF; cdr3_nt: TGTGCCAGCAGCTTAGCCGATGGCTACACCTTC
d_call: TRBD2; cdr3_length: 15; v_call: TRBV11-2; clone_size: medium-sized; j_call: TRBJ2-3; cdr3_aa: CASSLGGRVTDTQYF; cdr3_nt: TGTGCCAGCAGCTTAGGGGGGAGGGTCACAGATACGCAGTATTTT
d_call: .; cdr3_length: 16; v_call: TRBV19; clone_size: .; j_call: TRBJ2-3; cdr3_aa: CASSQPGHRSNQPQYF; cdr3_nt: TGTGCCAGTAGTCAACCGGGCCATCGAAGCAATCAGCCCCAGTATTTT
d_call: .; cdr3_length: 12; v_call: TRBV29-1; clone_size: few; j_call: TRBJ2-7; cdr3_aa: CSVQDTTYEQYF; cdr3_nt: TGCAGCGTTCAGGACACGACCTACGAGCAGTACTTC
d_call: TRBD1; cdr3_length: 15; v_call: TRBV5-5; clone_size: many; j_call: TRBJ1-4; cdr3_aa: CASSIRDRKNEKLFF; cdr3_nt: TGTGCCAGCAGCATCCGGGACAGGAAGAATGAAAAACTGTTTTTT
d_call: .; cdr3_length: 15; v_call: TRBV12-3/TRBV12-4; clone_size: few; j_call: TRBJ2-1; cdr3_aa: CASSYGGTSYNEQFF; cdr3_nt: TGTGCCAGCAGTTACGGCGGGACATCCTACAATGAGCAGTTCTTC
d_call: TRBD1; cdr3_length: 15; v_call: TRBV7-2; clone_size: few; j_call: TRBJ2-7; cdr3_aa: CASSLAGTGIYEQYF; cdr3_nt: TGTGCCAGCAGCTTAGCCGGGACAGGGATCTACGAGCAGTACTTC
d_call: .; cdr3_length: 14; v_call: TRBV28; clone_size: few; j_call: TRBJ2-7; cdr3_aa: CASSPQDQTYEQYF; cdr3_nt: TGTGCCAGCAGCCCCCAGGACCAAACCTACGAGCAGTACTTC
d_call: TRBD2; cdr3_length: 16; v_call: TRBV7-2; clone_size: few; j_call: TRBJ2-1; cdr3_aa: CASSLVGGRTYNEQFF; cdr3_nt: TGTGCCAGCAGCTTAGTAGGCGGGAGGACCTACAATGAGCAGTTCTTC
d_call: TRBD1; cdr3_length: 16; v_call: TRBV28; clone_size: .; j_call: TRBJ2-7; cdr3_aa: CASSLTGTGYGHEQYF; cdr3_nt: TGTGCCAGCAGTTTAACCGGGACAGGGTATGGCCACGAGCAGTACTTC
d_call: TRBD1; cdr3_length: 17; v_call: TRBV28; clone_size: .; j_call: TRBJ2-3; cdr3_aa: CASSPPLTGTRTDTQYF; cdr3_nt: TGTGCCAGCAGTCCTCCCCTGACAGGGACCCGCACAGATACGCAGTATTTT
d_call: TRBD1; cdr3_length: 15; v_call: TRBV5-1; clone_size: few; j_call: TRBJ1-1; cdr3_aa: CASSLVDRVNTEAFF; cdr3_nt: TGCGCCAGCAGCTTGGTAGACAGGGTGAACACTGAAGCTTTCTTT
d_call: .; cdr3_length: 14; v_call: TRBV11-3; clone_size: few; j_call: TRBJ2-1; cdr3_aa: CASSRVQRVNEQFF; cdr3_nt: TGTGCCAGCAGCCGAGTTCAACGGGTTAATGAGCAGTTCTTC
d_call: TRBD1; cdr3_length: 16; v_call: TRBV4-1; clone_size: .; j_call: TRBJ2-3; cdr3_aa: CASSQEGQVGADTQYF; cdr3_nt: TGCGCCAGCAGCCAAGAAGGACAGGTCGGGGCAGATACGCAGTATTTT
d_call: TRBD2; cdr3_length: 16; v_call: TRBV7-2; clone_size: once; j_call: TRBJ2-3; cdr3_aa: CASSLNSGRGTDTQYF; cdr3_nt: TGTGCCAGCAGCCTAAATAGCGGGAGGGGCACAGATACGCAGTATTTT
d_call: TRBD1; cdr3_length: 16; v_call: TRBV12-3/TRBV12-4; clone_size: .; j_call: TRBJ1-1; cdr3_aa: CASSLGRGTGSTEAFF; cdr3_nt: TGTGCCAGCAGTTTAGGTAGGGGGACAGGCTCCACTGAAGCTTTCTTT